Each of the 26 T cell receptor beta chains below was sequenced from the same sample in a study of early stage breast cancer tumors. TCRdb's table, derived via immunoSEQ multiplex PCR, lists solely in-frame clones and lacks some. The table lists around 20,000 clones, around 82% of them singletons. Sequencing input: blood. All receptors derive from a person in their 70s with breast cancer.

V is TRBV6-5 and J is TRBJ1-1; D is uncertain. Germline V gives CDR1 MNHEY, CDR2 SVGAGI. The V end was cut by 2 bases, the J end by 1 base, with 5 bases between. The CDR3 consists of 13 residues. The CDR3 DNA reads as TGTGCCAGCAGTTACGGAGGGAACACTGAAGCTTTCTTT. This translates into CASSYGGNTEAFF.

Written as DNA, the CDR3 is TGTGCCAGCAGCCCAACTTCTGGAAACACCATATATTTT. Protein product: CASSPTSGNTIYF. This chain uses TRBV6-6 with TRBJ1-3; D unresolved. CDR1 is MNHNY, CDR2 SVGAGI, per germline (reference sequence). The CDR3 has 13 residues. Trimming shortened V by 6 bases and J by 1 base, and 7 bases separated the two germline ends.

V is TRBV5-1 and J is TRBJ1-3; D remains ambiguous. Germline-derived CDR1 and CDR2 are SGHRS and YFSETQ. This CDR3 has 13 amino acids. V shed 1 base and J shed 8 bases, with 10 bases lying between them. Here the CDR3 DNA reads TGCGCCAGCAGCTTGTCTGGGCTGGACACCATATATTTT. It specifies CASSLSGLDTIYF.

This clone was seen a few times. The chain employs TRBV30 and TRBJ1-6, with D perhaps matching TRBD1 (6 bases). CDR3 size: 13 residues. The V and J ends lost 2 bases and 8 bases respectively, with 10 bases between them. CDR1 is GTSNPN, CDR2 SVGIG, per germline (reference sequence). The DNA of the CDR3 is TGTGCCTGGAGTTTTGGGGGCGATTCACCCCTCCACTTT. Its translation is CAWSFGGDSPLHF.

The chain recombines TRBV5-1 with TRBJ2-7; 8 bases agree with TRBD2. Germline lookup yields CDR1 SGHRS and CDR2 YFSETQ. Germline trimming cut 4 bases from V and 0 bases from J; bases unmatched to any gene: 6. CDR3 length: 15 amino acids. The CDR3 coding sequence is TGCGCCAGCAGCGCCGGGGGGGCAGACTCCTACGAGCAGTACTTC. This encodes CASSAGGADSYEQYF.

This chain joins TRBV6-1 and TRBJ1-5, with D perhaps matching TRBD1 (5 bases). The germline V gene has CDR1 MNHNS and CDR2 SASEGT. The CDR3 is 15 amino acids. V was trimmed by 6 bases and J by 0 bases, leaving 12 bases between them. The CDR3 DNA reads TGTGCCAGCAGAATCGACAGCTATAGCAATCAGCCCCAGCATTTT. Translating it yields CASRIDSYSNQPQHF.

This chain joins TRBV28 and TRBJ1-1; D might be TRBD1 (5 bases). Germline V gene lookup returns CDR1 MDHEN and CDR2 SYDVKM. There are 16 residues in the CDR3. V was cut by 6 bases and J by 0 bases, with 17 bases left in between. CDR3 in amino acids: CASSQWQGTLNTEAFF. The CDR3 bases are TGTGCCAGCAGCCAATGGCAGGGAACTTTGAACACTGAAGCTTTCTTT.

V is TRBV10-3 and J is TRBJ2-5; 7 bases fit TRBD2. Germline CDR1 and CDR2: ENHRY and SYGVKD. V was pared by 2 bases and J by 7 bases, with 1 base of the junction left unmatched. The CDR3 loop spans 12 amino acids. The DNA of the CDR3 is TGTGCCATCAGTGAGCCGGGGGGGACCCAGTACTTC. It is translated as CAISEPGGTQYF.

The chain couples TRBV5-1 to TRBJ2-6; 9 bases agree with TRBD1. The CDR3 contains 16 residues. Losses at the gene ends were 3 bases for V and 1 base for J; bases not matched to a gene: 2. Germline CDR1 is SGHRS and CDR2 is YFSETQ. The DNA of the CDR3 is TGCGCCAGCAGCTCCGGACAGGGGTCTGGGGCCAACGTCCTGACTTTC. Protein product: CASSSGQGSGANVLTF.

The chain joins TRBV5-1 to TRBJ2-7, with a possible D match to TRBD2 (5 bases). Germline lookup yields CDR1 SGHRS and CDR2 YFSETQ. The CDR3 runs 14 residues. V was clipped by 1 base and J by 3 bases, with 11 bases between them. The CDR3 loop is CASSLSGLRYEQYF. CDR3 bases: TGCGCCAGCAGCTTGAGCGGACTGCGCTACGAGCAGTACTTC.

The chain joins TRBV7-9 to TRBJ2-3, with D possibly matching TRBD2 (5 bases). Germline V gene sequence: CDR1 SEHNR, CDR2 FQNEAQ (reference sequence). Trimming took off 2 bases at V and 3 bases at J, with 15 bases between the two ends. This CDR3 is 16 amino acids long. CDR3 coding DNA: TGTGCCAGCAGCTTATTCGCGGCCCGGGGTACAGATACGCAGTATTTT. Its translation is CASSLFAARGTDTQYF.

In regard to this clone: The junction shows a germline mismatch at one end, possibly a read error. The CDR3 DNA sequence: TGTGCCGGCAGTGTAGGTCTTCGGACTAGCGGCGACAATGAGCAGTTCTTC. Translation: CAGSVGLRTSGDNEQFF. V and J are TRBV2 and TRBJ2-1; 10 bases are shared with TRBD2. The CDR3 is 17 residues long. Germline lookup yields CDR1 SNHLY and CDR2 FYNNEI.

The V gene is TRBV6-5, the J gene TRBJ2-3; TRBD1 is a possible D gene (6 bases). The CDR3 has 15 amino acids. V gave up 0 bases and J gave up 4 bases, with 11 bases separating them. The germline V gene encodes CDR1 MNHEY and CDR2 SVGAGI. CDR3 region: CASSYSGQGPDTQYF. As DNA, the CDR3 is TGTGCCAGCAGTTACTCGGGGCAGGGGCCAGATACGCAGTATTTT.

The chain couples TRBV6-5 to TRBJ2-5, with D hard to call. CDR1 and CDR2 from the germline V gene are MNHEY and SVGAGI. The CDR3 length is 15 residues. The V and J ends lost 4 bases and 1 base respectively, with 13 bases between them. CDR3: CASSSPYSLQETQYF. The CDR3 nucleotides are TGTGCCAGCAGTTCCCCTTACAGCCTCCAAGAGACCCAGTACTTC.

DNA for the CDR3: TGTGCCAGCAGTTACTCTTGGGGACAGGGTGTCCACGAGCAGTACTTC. This sequence encodes CASSYSWGQGVHEQYF. The V call is TRBV6-5, the J call TRBJ2-7; the match to TRBD1 covers 9 bases. V lost 0 bases to trimming and J lost 5 bases; unmatched junction nucleotides: 8. The CDR3 is 16 residues long. Germline-derived CDR1 and CDR2 are MNHEY and SVGAGI.

The rearrangement uses TRBV7-9 and TRBJ1-4; the D gene is possibly TRBD1 (6 bases). CDR3 length: 15 residues. The V gene lost 11 bases and the J gene lost 2 bases, with 18 bases spanning the gap. Germline V CDR1 and CDR2: SEHNR, FQNEAQ (reference sequence). CDR3 sequence reads: CAWAGEGTTNEKLFF. CDR3 sequence (DNA): TGTGCCTGGGCAGGGGAGGGCACGACTAATGAAAAACTGTTTTTT.

The V and J genes are TRBV7-2 and TRBJ1-3, with 9 bases fitting TRBD1. Trimming at V came to 7 bases and at J to 1 base, leaving 8 bases not matched to a gene. Germline CDR1 SGHTA, CDR2 FQGNSA. CDR3 length equals 16 residues. In DNA form, the CDR3 reads TGTGCCAGCACGTGGGCAGGACAGGGGTCTGGAAACACCATATATTTT. It specifies CASTWAGQGSGNTIYF.

This chain links TRBV18 with TRBJ1-4, with D possibly being TRBD1 (5 bases). The CDR3 length is 13 residues. Germline-derived CDR1 and CDR2 are KGHSH and LQKENI. Trimming took off 5 bases at V and 1 base at J, with 5 bases between the two ends. The CDR3 here is CASSDRTNEKLFF. The CDR3 DNA reads as TGTGCCAGCTCAGACAGAACTAATGAAAAACTGTTTTTT.

CDR3 coding DNA: TGTGCCAGCAGTCGGGGGGGGGATGAAAAACTGTTTTTT. It yields the protein CASSRGGDEKLFF. The V call is TRBV6-5, the J call TRBJ1-4; D possibly corresponds to TRBD1 (5 bases). Germline V gene sequence: CDR1 MNHEY, CDR2 SVGAGI. Trimming removed 5 bases at V and 6 bases at J, with 10 bases between. The CDR3 totals 13 residues.

The chain employs TRBV16 and TRBJ1-2; D unresolved. Germline loops: CDR1 KGHSY, CDR2 FQNENV. V was cut by 2 bases and J by 0 bases, with 10 bases left in between. The CDR3 contains 15 residues. CDR3: CASSQQWAANYGYTF. In DNA, the CDR3 is TGTGCCAGCAGCCAACAGTGGGCAGCTAACTATGGCTACACCTTC. The variable domain in full, with the rest retrieved from reference TRBV16 and TRBJ1-2, is GEEVAQTPKHLVRGEGQKAKLYCAPIKGHSYVFWYQQVLKNEFKFLISFQNENVFDETGMPKERFSAKCLPNSPCSLEIQATKLEDSAVYFCASSQQWAANYGYTFGSGTRLTVV.

The J gene is TRBJ1-1, the V gene TRBV4-1, with a weak D call TRBD1 (5 bases). Trimming removed 1 base at V and 0 bases at J, with 12 bases between. CDR3 length: 16 residues. The germline gives CDR1 MGHRA, CDR2 YSYEKL. The CDR3 region is CASSQARDHMNTEAFF. CDR3 nucleotide sequence: TGCGCCAGCAGCCAAGCCAGGGATCATATGAACACTGAAGCTTTCTTT.

The V and J genes are TRBV29-1 and TRBJ2-6, with TRBD1 identical over 8 bases. The CDR3 consists of 15 residues. The V and J ends lost 2 bases and 2 bases, in that order; junction bases with no gene match: 2. The germline V gene has CDR1 SQVTM and CDR2 ANQGSEA. The CDR3 loop is CSVEQGAPGANVLTF. CDR3 DNA sequence: TGCAGCGTTGAACAGGGGGCACCTGGGGCCAACGTCCTGACTTTC. Looking up the rest from reference TRBV29-1 and TRBJ2-6 gives the full variable domain: SAVISQKPSRDICQRGTSLTIQCQVDSQVTMMFWYRQQPGQSLTLIATANQGSEATYESGFVIDKFPISRPNLTFSTLTVSNMSPEDSSIYLCSVEQGAPGANVLTFGAGSRLTVL.

DNA for the CDR3: TGTGCCAGTAGTATAGACCGAGGGGGGGCTACGGGCAATCAGCCCCAGCATTTT. This sequence encodes CASSIDRGGATGNQPQHF. The chain employs TRBV19 and TRBJ1-5; TRBD1 is a possible D gene (6 bases). V shed 0 bases and J shed 2 bases, with 17 bases lying between them. Germline CDR1 LNHDA, CDR2 SQIVND (reference sequence). The CDR3 loop spans 18 amino acids.

The gene calls are TRBV5-1 and TRBJ2-7, with D possibly being TRBD1 (6 bases). The CDR3 totals 12 residues. Per the germline V gene, CDR1 is SGHRS and CDR2 is YFSETQ. V dropped 2 bases and J dropped 4 bases, with 7 bases sitting between them. CDR3 nucleotides: TGCGCCAGCAGCTTTCAGGGGTACGAGCAGTACTTC. Protein: CASSFQGYEQYF. The full variable domain, with the rest looked up from reference TRBV5-1 and TRBJ2-7, is KAGVTQTPRYLIKTRGQQVTLSCSPISGHRSVSWYQQTPGQGLQFLFEYFSETQRNKGNFPGRFSGRQFSNSRSEMNVSTLELGDSALYLCASSFQGYEQYFGPGTRLTVT.

The chain combines TRBV18 with TRBJ2-3, with D maybe TRBD2 (5 bases). CDR1 and CDR2 from the germline V gene are KGHSH and LQKENI. This CDR3 comprises 16 residues. V dropped 3 bases and J dropped 0 bases, with 13 bases sitting between them. Written as DNA, the CDR3 is TGTGCCAGCTCACCCCGACTACCCTCTAGCACAGATACGCAGTATTTT. It yields the protein CASSPRLPSSTDTQYF.

This clone was observed once. The chain joins TRBV30 to TRBJ1-5; the D gene is possibly TRBD1 (5 bases). The CDR3 covers 14 residues. The V end was cut by 0 bases, the J end by 1 base, with 7 bases between. Germline assignment: CDR1 GTSNPN and CDR2 SVGIG (reference sequence). CDR3 residues: CAWSVDRSNQPQHF. In nucleotides, the CDR3 is TGTGCCTGGAGTGTAGACAGAAGCAATCAGCCCCAGCATTTT. Drawing the rest from reference TRBV30 and TRBJ1-5, the complete variable domain is SQTIHQWPATLVQPVGSPLSLECTVEGTSNPNLYWYRQAAGRGLQLLFYSVGIGQISSEVPQNLSASRPQDRQFILSSKKLLLSDSGFYLCAWSVDRSNQPQHFGDGTRLSIL.